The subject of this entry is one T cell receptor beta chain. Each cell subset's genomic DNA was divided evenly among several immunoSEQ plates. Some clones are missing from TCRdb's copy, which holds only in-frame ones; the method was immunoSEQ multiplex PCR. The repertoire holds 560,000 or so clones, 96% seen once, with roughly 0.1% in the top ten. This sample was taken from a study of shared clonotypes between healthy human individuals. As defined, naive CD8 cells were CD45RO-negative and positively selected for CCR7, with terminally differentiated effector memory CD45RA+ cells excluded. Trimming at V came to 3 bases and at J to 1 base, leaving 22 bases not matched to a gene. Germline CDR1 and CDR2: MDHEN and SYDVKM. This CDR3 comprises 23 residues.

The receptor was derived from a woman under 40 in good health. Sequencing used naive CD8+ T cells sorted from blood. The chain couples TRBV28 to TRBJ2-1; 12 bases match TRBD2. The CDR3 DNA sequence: TGTGCCAGCAGTTTCCCCGGGACTAGCGGGTCTACAGACGGGGCGAGTTCCTACAATGAGCAGTTCTTC. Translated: CASSFPGTSGSTDGASSYNEQFF.